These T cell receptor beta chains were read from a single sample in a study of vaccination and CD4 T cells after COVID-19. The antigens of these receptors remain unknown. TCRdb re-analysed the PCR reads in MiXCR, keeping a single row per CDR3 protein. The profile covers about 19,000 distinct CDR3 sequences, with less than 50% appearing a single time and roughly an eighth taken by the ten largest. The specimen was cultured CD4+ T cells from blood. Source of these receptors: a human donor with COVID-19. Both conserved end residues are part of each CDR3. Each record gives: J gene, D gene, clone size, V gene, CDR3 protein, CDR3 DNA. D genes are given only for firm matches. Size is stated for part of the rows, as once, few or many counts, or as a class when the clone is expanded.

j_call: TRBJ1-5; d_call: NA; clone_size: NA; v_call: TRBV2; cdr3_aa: CASSDDRRSNQPQHF; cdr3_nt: TGTGCCAGCAGTGATGATAGGCGGAGCAATCAGCCCCAGCATTTT
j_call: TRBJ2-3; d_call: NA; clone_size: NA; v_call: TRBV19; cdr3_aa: CASSTLGSGDTQYF; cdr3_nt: TGTGCCAGTAGTACCCTGGGCTCGGGAGATACGCAGTATTTT
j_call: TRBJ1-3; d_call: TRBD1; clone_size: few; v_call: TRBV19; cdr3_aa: CASSIGRGNGNTIYF; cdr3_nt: TGTGCCAGTAGTATCGGCAGGGGGAATGGAAACACCATATATTTT
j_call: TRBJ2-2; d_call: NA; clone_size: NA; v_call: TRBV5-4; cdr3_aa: CASSYTSVSGELFF; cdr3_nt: TGTGCCAGCAGTTATACGTCCGTTTCCGGGGAGCTGTTTTTT
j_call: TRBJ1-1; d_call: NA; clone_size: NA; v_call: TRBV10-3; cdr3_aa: CAIGLSNTEAFF; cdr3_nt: TGTGCCATCGGACTCTCGAACACTGAAGCTTTCTTT
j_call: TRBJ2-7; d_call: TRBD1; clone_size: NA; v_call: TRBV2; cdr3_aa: CASRLTGSSYEQYF; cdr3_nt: TGTGCCAGCAGGTTGACAGGGTCATCCTACGAGCAGTACTTC
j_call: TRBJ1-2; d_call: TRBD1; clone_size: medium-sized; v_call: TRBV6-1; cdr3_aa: CASSEGTGLAYTF; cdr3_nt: TGTGCCAGCAGTGAAGGGACAGGCCTAGCTTACACCTTC
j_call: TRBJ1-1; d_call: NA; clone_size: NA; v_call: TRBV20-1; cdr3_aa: CSAISRRVTEAFF; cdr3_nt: TGCAGTGCTATTTCCCGACGTGTCACTGAAGCTTTCTTT
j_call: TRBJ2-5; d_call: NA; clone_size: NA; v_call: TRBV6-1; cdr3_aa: CATRAAQETQYF; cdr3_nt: TGTGCCACTAGGGCGGCCCAAGAGACCCAGTACTTC
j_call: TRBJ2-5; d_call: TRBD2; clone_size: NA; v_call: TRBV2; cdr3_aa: CASSEISGGAWETQYF; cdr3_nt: TGTGCCAGCAGTGAAATTAGCGGGGGGGCTTGGGAGACCCAGTACTTC
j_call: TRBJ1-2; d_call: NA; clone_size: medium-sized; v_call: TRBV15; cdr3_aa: CATSRDVGGGYGYTF; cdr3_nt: TGTGCCACCAGCAGAGATGTAGGGGGAGGCTATGGCTACACCTTC
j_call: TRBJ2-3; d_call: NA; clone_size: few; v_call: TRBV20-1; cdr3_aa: CSASPGDLTDTQYF; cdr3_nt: TGCAGTGCTAGCCCAGGGGACCTCACAGATACGCAGTATTTT
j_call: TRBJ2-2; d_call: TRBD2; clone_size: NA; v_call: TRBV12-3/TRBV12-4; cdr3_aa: CASRTSGGAGELFF; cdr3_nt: TGTGCCAGCAGGACTAGCGGGGGGGCCGGGGAGCTGTTTTTT
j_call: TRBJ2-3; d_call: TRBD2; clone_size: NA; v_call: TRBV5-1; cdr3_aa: CASSIGTSGGTDTQYF; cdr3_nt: TGCGCCAGCAGCATAGGGACTAGCGGGGGTACAGATACGCAGTATTTT
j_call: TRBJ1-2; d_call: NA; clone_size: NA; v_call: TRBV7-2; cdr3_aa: CASSQDTGKGYTF; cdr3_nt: TGCGCCAGCAGCCAGGATACAGGGAAAGGCTACACCTTC
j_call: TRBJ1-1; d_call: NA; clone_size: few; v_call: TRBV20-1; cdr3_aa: CSAHGGAENTEAFF; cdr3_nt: TGCAGTGCTCACGGGGGGGCAGAGAACACTGAAGCTTTCTTT
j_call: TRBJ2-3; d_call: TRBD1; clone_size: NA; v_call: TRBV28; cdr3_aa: CASSGYRGLDTQYF; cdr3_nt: TGTGCCAGCAGTGGATACAGGGGGCTAGATACGCAGTATTTT
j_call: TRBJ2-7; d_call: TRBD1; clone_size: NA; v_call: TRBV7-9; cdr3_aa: CASRGQGGEQYF; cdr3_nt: TGTGCCAGCAGGGGACAGGGCGGCGAGCAGTACTTC
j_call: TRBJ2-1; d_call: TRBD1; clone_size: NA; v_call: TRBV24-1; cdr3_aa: CATSDSGTGDGEQFF; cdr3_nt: TGTGCCACCAGTGATTCCGGGACAGGGGACGGTGAGCAGTTCTTC
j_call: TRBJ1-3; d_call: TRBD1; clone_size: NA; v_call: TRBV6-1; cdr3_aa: CASSSGQGYGNTIYF; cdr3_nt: TGTGCCAGCAGCTCGGGACAGGGATATGGAAACACCATATATTTT
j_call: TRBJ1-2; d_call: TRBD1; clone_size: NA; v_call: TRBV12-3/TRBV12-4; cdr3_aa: CASSLPQGRGYTF; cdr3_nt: TGTGCCAGCAGTTTACCACAGGGGAGAGGCTACACCTTC
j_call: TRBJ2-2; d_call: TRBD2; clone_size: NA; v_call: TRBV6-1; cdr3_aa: CAARWPSGGSTGELFF; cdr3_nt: TGTGCCGCCCGCTGGCCTAGCGGGGGCAGCACCGGGGAGCTGTTTTTT
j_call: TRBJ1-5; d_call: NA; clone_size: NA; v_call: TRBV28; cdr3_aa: CASSPVGPQHF; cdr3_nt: TGTGCCAGCAGTCCCGTGGGGCCCCAGCATTTT
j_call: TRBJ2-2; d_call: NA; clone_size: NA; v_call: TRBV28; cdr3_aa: CASSEAPLGAGELFF; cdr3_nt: TGTGCCAGCAGTGAAGCCCCGTTGGGGGCCGGGGAGCTGTTTTTT
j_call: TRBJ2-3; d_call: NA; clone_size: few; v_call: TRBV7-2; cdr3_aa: CASSLDNQGPGYF; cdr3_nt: TGTGCCAGCAGCTTAGACAACCAGGGTCCAGGGTATTTT
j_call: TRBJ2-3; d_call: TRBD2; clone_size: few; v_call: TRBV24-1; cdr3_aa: CATSGTAGGRLTDTQYF; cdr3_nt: TGTGCCACCAGTGGAACGGCGGGGGGCCGACTCACAGATACGCAGTATTTT
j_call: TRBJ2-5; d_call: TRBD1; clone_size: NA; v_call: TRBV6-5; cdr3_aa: CASSYSRTGGYQETQYF; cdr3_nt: TGTGCCAGCAGTTATTCGCGGACAGGGGGGTACCAAGAGACCCAGTACTTC
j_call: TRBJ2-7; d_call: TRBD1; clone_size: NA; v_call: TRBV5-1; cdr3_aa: CASSETTGHEQYF; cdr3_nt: TGCGCCAGCAGCGAGACGACAGGGCACGAGCAGTACTTC